This TCR beta chain was sequenced during a study of CD8 T cells in Susac syndrome. This CDR3 has 16 residues. Trimming took 3 bases from V and 7 from J, leaving 19 bases between them. CDR1 is DFQATT and CDR2 is SNEGSKA in the germline V gene (reference sequence). After extraction with the RNeasy kit, about 0.5 to 1 ug of the RNA was reverse transcribed using random hexamers. TCRdb re-called the immunoSEQ multiplex PCR reads with MiXCR, one entry per CDR3 protein. The sample carries 75,000 to 100,000 distinct CDR3 sequences, about 93% recorded once. The source material was CD8+ T cells from PBMCs. The chain links TRBV20-1 to TRBJ1-6, with D maybe TRBD1 (5 bases). The TCR sequence derives from a human donor with Susac syndrome. The DNA of the CDR3 is TGCAGTGCTAGGGAAACAGGATGGGCTGGGAATTCACCCCTCCACTTT. Its translation: CSARETGWAGNSPLHF.